This TCR beta chain appears in the sequencing data of a study of identical twins. MiXCR, run by TCRdb on the 5' RACE reads, gives a single entry per CDR3 protein. The profile shows approximately 620,000 distinct CDR3 sequences, 8% to 9% of them singletons. The germline CDR1 and CDR2 sequences are WNHNN and SYGVQD (reference sequence). The V end lost 2 bases, the J end lost 0 bases, and 5 bases lay between the germline ends. The length of the CDR3 is 13 residues. This same sample was also part of a study on yellow fever vaccine responses in identical twins.

The chain links TRBV10-1 to TRBJ2-7, with D unclear. This clonotype originated in a woman under 30 in good health. Sequencing input: PBMCs. In nucleotides, the CDR3 is TGCGCCAGCAGTGAGACACTCTCCTACGAGCAGTACTTC. It yields the protein CASSETLSYEQYF.